This TCR beta chain originates from a study of blood T cell repertoires in COVID-19. Across the study: PBMCs, B-cell-depleted T cells, or T cells were the source of the cDNA or gDNA that made up the material.

The V end lost 1 base, the J end lost 3 bases, and 11 bases lay between the germline ends. Germline assignment: CDR1 LGHDT and CDR2 YNNKEL (reference sequence). This CDR3 has 15 amino acids. Generated by immunoSEQ multiplex PCR, the TCRdb table keeps only in-frame clones and is missing some. The table shows around 95,000 clones, with 81% occurring only once. V is TRBV3-1 (or the pseudogene TRBV3-2) and J is TRBJ2-3; perhaps TRBD2 as D (6 bases). This TCR derives from a woman aged 80 or older with acute or convalescent COVID-19. Material for sequencing was peripheral blood. Here the CDR3 DNA reads TGTGCCAGCAGCCAAGCGGGCGGAGGGACAGATACGCAGTATTTT. Translated: CASSQAGGGTDTQYF.